These 29 T cell receptor beta chains came from one sample sequenced in a study of human T cells and chemical hapten exposure. Time point in this sample: patch test 2, 6 weeks after DPC sensitization. Treatment noted: therapeutic diphenylcyclopropenone sensitization with weekly scalp DPC. A single record per CDR3 protein comes from TCRdb applying MiXCR to the RACE reads. Of some 71,000 distinct CDR3 sequences in the sample, under 13% were seen once. The sequences come from whole blood, collected in connection with sensitization to the hapten diphenylcyclopropenone (DPC). The receptor source for this set is a woman aged 45-65 years with alopecia areata. Some clones in this sample may be carry-over from other donors' samples.

This clonotype was observed at least ten times. The rearrangement links TRBV20-1 to TRBJ2-7; 8 nucleotides agree with TRBD2. Germline V CDR1 and CDR2: DFQATT, SNEGSKA (reference sequence). This CDR3 region has 13 residues. Trimming took 4 bases from V and 7 from J; bases not matched to a gene: 9. CDR3 region: CSAMAGGLGEQYF. The CDR3 bases are TGCAGTGCTATGGCGGGAGGTTTGGGTGAGCAGTACTTC.

This rearrangement joins TRBV5-1 to TRBJ1-1, with 7 bases that match TRBD1. The CDR3 extends over 12 amino acids. V lost 4 bases and J lost 9; bases outside the gene matches: 6. Germline V gives CDR1 SGHRS, CDR2 YFSETQ. This CDR3 is CASSLTGQQAFF. DNA of the CDR3: TGCGCCAGCAGCCTGACAGGGCAGCAAGCTTTCTTT.

V is TRBV28 and J is TRBJ2-4; D gene unclear. The germline CDR1 and CDR2 sequences are MDHEN and SYDVKM. CDR3 length: 14 amino acids. V lost 5 bases and J 6 bases, leaving 14 bases between the germline ends. CDR3 in amino acids: CASSERRFPNIQYF. The CDR3 region has the DNA TGTGCCAGCAGTGAACGGCGATTCCCAAACATTCAGTACTTC.

This clonotype was picked up many times. This sequence joins TRBV29-1 and TRBJ2-7; the match to TRBD2 covers 7 bases. This CDR3 region has 14 residues. Germline CDR1 and CDR2: SQVTM and ANQGSEA. V gave up 7 bases and J gave up 2 bases; unmatched junction bases: 11. CDR3 bases: TGCAGCGCTATAACCGGGACTAAGGCCTACGAGCAGTACTTC. Translation: CSAITGTKAYEQYF.

This clonotype was observed at least ten times. The rearrangement joins TRBV5-1 to TRBJ2-4; D perhaps matches TRBD1 (6 bases). Trimming removed 3 bases at V and 4 bases at J, with 17 bases between. Germline CDR1 SGHRS, CDR2 YFSETQ. The CDR3 has 16 amino acids. The CDR3 protein is CASSSQAGVAKNIQYF. The CDR3 DNA reads TGCGCCAGCAGCTCCCAGGCAGGGGTGGCGAAAAACATTCAGTACTTC.

This clonotype was picked up many times. The CDR3 here is CASSQTADTQYF. The CDR3 DNA sequence: TGTGCCAGCAGCCAGACAGCCGATACGCAGTATTTT. The J gene is TRBJ2-3, the V gene TRBV7-2, with D perhaps matching TRBD1 (5 bases). Looked up from germline, CDR1 is SGHTA and CDR2 is FQGNSA. Trimming stripped 5 bases from V and 6 bases from J, with 9 bases between. The CDR3 totals 12 residues.

This clonotype was detected ten times or more. The chain has TRBV7-8 and TRBJ2-7, with 7 bases aligning to TRBD2. Germline V gives CDR1 SGHVS, CDR2 FQNEAQ. The length of the CDR3 is 15 residues. The trim removed 3 bases at V and 0 bases at J, leaving 5 bases unmatched. The CDR3 coding sequence is TGTGCCAGCAGCTTGGGGCTAGCGGACTCCTACGAGCAGTACTTC. Its translation is CASSLGLADSYEQYF.

This clonotype was seen just once. The rearrangement links TRBV5-1 to TRBJ1-4; D unresolved. The CDR3 extends over 15 amino acids. V lost 0 bases, J lost 4 bases, and 10 bases lay in between. Germline V gene sequence: CDR1 SGHRS, CDR2 YFSETQ. The CDR3 sequence: CASSLVNGNNEKLFF. DNA for the CDR3: TGCGCCAGCAGCTTGGTTAACGGGAATAATGAAAAACTGTTTTTT. Drawing the rest from reference TRBV5-1 and TRBJ1-4, the complete variable domain is KAGVTQTPRYLIKTRGQQVTLSCSPISGHRSVSWYQQTPGQGLQFLFEYFSETQRNKGNFPGRFSGRQFSNSRSEMNVSTLELGDSALYLCASSLVNGNNEKLFFGSGTQLSVL.

In this sample, this clonotype turned up many times. The V and J genes are TRBV7-2 and TRBJ1-4; 10 bases line up with TRBD1. V gave up 1 base and J gave up 5 bases; unmatched junction bases: 4. Germline V gives CDR1 SGHTA, CDR2 FQGNSA. The CDR3 extends over 16 amino acids. The chain's CDR3 is CASSLVLGQGNEKLFF. The CDR3 DNA sequence: TGTGCCAGCAGCTTAGTTTTGGGACAGGGGAATGAAAAACTGTTTTTT.

In this sample, this clonotype turned up many times. The chain employs TRBV20-1 and TRBJ2-7; D is ambiguous. V dropped 1 base and J dropped 2 bases, with 3 bases sitting between them. The CDR3 spans 11 residues. The V gene's germline CDR1 is DFQATT and CDR2 SNEGSKA (reference sequence). CDR3: CSARGPYEQYF. CDR3 nucleotides: TGCAGTGCTAGAGGACCCTACGAGCAGTACTTC.

This clonotype appeared many times. The rearrangement links TRBV7-9 to TRBJ2-1; D is ambiguous. The CDR3 covers 13 residues. CDR1 is SEHNR, CDR2 FQNEAQ, per germline (reference sequence). Trimming took off 11 bases at V and 10 bases at J, with 21 bases between the two ends. The CDR3 DNA follows: TGTGCCGGTAATCTGGGAATACTGGACGAGCAGTTCTTC. It is translated as CAGNLGILDEQFF.

This clonotype was found many times. The chain links TRBV6-5 to TRBJ1-3; 8 bases agree with TRBD1. The CDR3 runs to 17 residues. Germline values: CDR1 MNHEY, CDR2 SVGAGI. With 0 bases clipped from V and 1 base from J, the junction kept 5 bases outside the gene matches. The DNA of the CDR3 is TGTGCCAGCAGTTACTCTCCAGGGGGCTTATCTGGAAACACCATATATTTT. Residues: CASSYSPGGLSGNTIYF.

Many counts were recorded for this clonotype. The chain couples TRBV29-1 to TRBJ1-1; D gene unclear. V was cut by 6 bases and J by 2 bases, with 13 bases left in between. CDR3 length: 13 amino acids. CDR1 and CDR2 from the germline V gene are SQVTM and ANQGSEA. The CDR3 nucleotides read TGCAGCGTCTCGGACGGCTTAAACACTGAAGCTTTCTTT. Its translation is CSVSDGLNTEAFF.

A few counts support this clonotype. The chain has TRBV6-4 and TRBJ1-1, with D perhaps TRBD1 (5 bases). The CDR3 sequence is 13 residues long. Trimming took off 2 bases at V and 5 bases at J, with 9 bases between the two ends. Germline CDR1 is MRHNA and CDR2 is SNTAGT. CDR3 nucleotide sequence: TGTGCCAGCAGTGACAGGGGCGGGACTGAAGCTTTCTTT. Protein: CASSDRGGTEAFF.

This clonotype came up a few times. The chain couples TRBV5-1 to TRBJ2-7; D possibly corresponds to TRBD2 (6 bases). CDR1 and CDR2 (germline): SGHRS, YFSETQ. Trimming left V 4 bases short and J 6 bases short, with 8 bases between. The CDR3 totals 11 residues. In DNA form, the CDR3 reads TGCGCCAGCAGCGAGGGAGGCGAGCAGTACTTC. This gives the protein CASSEGGEQYF.

Many counts were recorded for this clonotype. V is TRBV6-5 and J is TRBJ1-2; TRBD1 matches at 9 bases. The CDR3 is 14 residues long. From germline, CDR1 is MNHEY and CDR2 SVGAGI. V dropped 6 bases and J dropped 3; count of bases not matched to a gene: 5. The chain's CDR3 is CASSQGTGYYGYTF. The CDR3 DNA sequence: TGTGCCAGCAGCCAGGGGACAGGGTACTATGGCTACACCTTC.

This chain connects TRBV6-5 to TRBJ2-2, with D unclear. The CDR3 is 13 residues long. V was pared by 11 bases and J by 7 bases, with 17 bases between. Germline values: CDR1 MNHEY, CDR2 SVGAGI. CDR3 coding DNA: TGTGCCTCCCGGAGCGAAGTTGTCGGGGAGCTGTTTTTT. Amino acid sequence: CASRSEVVGELFF.

The sample holds a few counts of this clonotype. The chain recombines TRBV2 with TRBJ1-1, with D hard to call. Germline V gene data show CDR1 as SNHLY and CDR2 as FYNNEI. V lost 8 bases and J 0 bases, leaving 13 bases between the germline ends. This CDR3 has 14 residues. In nucleotides, the CDR3 is TGTGCCAGCGGGAGGGCGCTCTTGAACACTGAAGCTTTCTTT. Its translation: CASGRALLNTEAFF.

This clonotype was seen many times. The chain couples TRBV10-2 to TRBJ1-4; 9 bases line up with TRBD1. Trimming took 6 bases from V and 8 from J; bases not matched to a gene: 7. Germline assignment: CDR1 WSHSY and CDR2 SAAADI. The CDR3 loop spans 14 amino acids. The CDR3 region has the DNA TGCGCCAGCAGACCGGGACAGGGTCGCGAAAAACTGTTTTTT. It codes for CASRPGQGREKLFF.

This clonotype was counted between two and nine times. At one end the junction does not follow the germline gene, possibly because of a read error. V gene TRBV5-1 combines with J gene TRBJ2-2, with unresolved D. This CDR3 contains 15 residues. The germline V gene has CDR1 SGHRS and CDR2 YFSETQ. The CDR3 nucleotides are TGCGCCAGCAGCTTTATTGACCCGAAGACCGGGGAGCTGTTTTTT. Amino acids: CASSFIDPKTGELFF.

This clonotype showed up just a few times. The chain uses TRBV20-1 and TRBJ2-5; 13 nucleotides line up with TRBD2. Germline loops: CDR1 DFQATT, CDR2 SNEGSKA (reference sequence). V was pared by 2 bases and J by 5 bases, with 8 bases of the junction left unmatched. The CDR3 consists of 16 residues. For the CDR3, the DNA is TGCAGTGCTAGAACAACTAGCGGGAGGGCCAGGGAGACCCAGTACTTC. As protein: CSARTTSGRARETQYF.

This clonotype has a count of ten or more. This sequence joins TRBV30 and TRBJ2-4; TRBD2 matches at 11 bases. V lost 0 bases, J lost 3 bases, and 7 bases stayed unmatched. CDR3 length: 17 residues. The germline gives CDR1 GTSNPN, CDR2 SVGIG (reference sequence). As DNA, the CDR3 is TGTGCCTGGAGTGTAGCACTAGCGGGAGATGTCAAAAACATTCAGTACTTC. Protein product: CAWSVALAGDVKNIQYF. Full variable domain (missing parts from reference TRBV30 and TRBJ2-4): SQTIHQWPATLVQPVGSPLSLECTVEGTSNPNLYWYRQAAGRGLQLLFYSVGIGQISSEVPQNLSASRPQDRQFILSSKKLLLSDSGFYLCAWSVALAGDVKNIQYFGAGTRLSVL.

Ten or more counts support this clonotype. V is TRBV11-2 and J is TRBJ2-4; the match to TRBD2 covers 15 bases. This CDR3 is 19 amino acids long. Germline CDR1 is SGHAT and CDR2 is FQNNGV. V lost 5 bases, J lost 2 bases, and 10 bases stayed unmatched. The CDR3 DNA is TGTGCCAGCAGCCCTGGGACTAGCGGGAGGATCGTAACCAAAAACATTCAGTACTTC. As protein: CASSPGTSGRIVTKNIQYF.

This clonotype appeared a few times. The chain combines TRBV14 with TRBJ2-7, with D unresolved. CDR1 SGHDN and CDR2 FVKESK come from the germline V gene. The CDR3 runs 13 residues. Trimming stripped 4 bases from V and 6 bases from J, with 13 bases between. CDR3 DNA: TGTGCCAGCAGCCTTATTGGGTACCGCGAGCAGTACTTC. Translating it yields CASSLIGYREQYF.

This clonotype was observed at least ten times. The V and J genes are TRBV7-2 and TRBJ2-3; 8 bases fit TRBD1. V trimming: 0 bases; J trimming: 2 bases; junction bases outside the gene matches: 10. The CDR3 length is 18 residues. Germline loops: CDR1 SGHTA, CDR2 FQGNSA. In DNA form, the CDR3 reads TGTGCCAGCAGCTTAGCCCCGCAGGGGGCGAGCTCCACAGATACGCAGTATTTT. It yields the protein CASSLAPQGASSTDTQYF.

This clonotype appeared many times. V usage is TRBV20-1 and J usage is TRBJ2-3, with TRBD2 matching over 7 bases. The CDR3 spans 13 residues. The V gene end was trimmed by 7 bases and the J gene end by 4 bases; junction bases not matched to a gene: 8. Germline assignment: CDR1 DFQATT and CDR2 SNEGSKA (reference sequence). The CDR3 DNA follows: TGCAGTGTCTACGGGGGGAGTGCAGATACGCAGTATTTT. Translating gives CSVYGGSADTQYF.

Only a few counts were recorded for this clonotype. The chain combines TRBV10-3 with TRBJ1-1, with 10 nucleotides matching TRBD1. V was clipped by 7 bases and J by 6 bases; unmatched bases: 5. The CDR3 totals 13 residues. CDR1 ENHRY and CDR2 SYGVKD come from the germline V gene. The CDR3 reads CAIMRDRGAEAFF. For the CDR3, the DNA is TGTGCCATCATGCGGGACAGGGGTGCTGAAGCTTTCTTT.

The chain carries TRBV12-3 or TRBV12-4 and TRBJ1-3; no reliable D call. V lost 4 bases and J 0 bases, leaving 4 bases between the germline ends. There are 13 residues in the CDR3. CDR3 amino acids: CASSSSSGNTIYF. The CDR3 region has the DNA TGTGCCAGCAGTTCGTCCTCTGGAAACACCATATATTTT.

The chain has TRBV12-3 or TRBV12-4 and TRBJ1-2, with D hard to call. The CDR3 length is 15 residues. The V end lost 5 bases, the J end lost 4 bases, and 17 bases lay between the germline ends. CDR3 protein: CASSLRDRQLYGYTF. The CDR3 DNA sequence: TGTGCCAGCAGTCTAAGGGATAGGCAGCTCTATGGCTACACCTTC.